This T cell receptor beta chain was captured in a study of blood T cells in healthy people across ages. Findings of the study overall: More naive CD4+ cells and higher diversity were found in long-lived than in aged donors. Diversity figures derived from one million T cells were judged to underestimate the true value.

This clonotype was seen repeatedly, ten times or more. Its antigen is undetermined. A second roughly 6 to 12 cycle PCR used barcoded and J-beta primers. TCRdb re-derived calls from the 5' RACE reads in MiXCR, one entry per CDR3 protein. Of hundreds of thousands of distinct CDR3 sequences listed, roughly 32% are singletons. V was shortened by 3 bases and J by 2 bases, with 14 bases between the two germline ends. This CDR3 comprises 15 residues. Germline CDR1 ENHRY, CDR2 SYGVKD. V gene TRBV10-3 combines with J gene TRBJ2-7; D is perhaps TRBD1 (5 bases). The clonotype comes from a woman over 75 in good health. Sequencing was performed on blood. The CDR3 DNA follows: TGTGCCATCAGTGACCTAGGCAGGGAAACCTACGAGCAGTACTTC. Translated: CAISDLGRETYEQYF.